The rows below give T cell receptor beta chains drawn from one sample of a study of T-cell memory formation after mild COVID-19. TCRdb itself ran the 5' RACE reads through MiXCR, one entry per CDR3 protein. The table has 470,000 or so distinct CDR3 sequences, roughly 20% seen once. Sequenced: PBMCs or a T cell subset sorted from them (not recorded which). Receptor source: an adult woman who had mild COVID-19 (a few samples of this study predate the infection). Cell type and time point are not known. CDR3s include the opening cysteine and the closing phenylalanine or tryptophan. D genes are given only for firm matches. A clone size is listed for some rows: how often the clone was seen (once, few, many), or a class if it is expanded.

>TRBD2|TRBV6-1|TRBJ2-7|NA
TGTGCCAGCAGTGAAACCCCTCCTAGTCGCGGGAGGCCCTACGAGCAGTACTTC
CASSETPPSRGRPYEQYF
>TRBD2|TRBV3-1|TRBJ2-7|NA
TGTGCCAGCAGCCAAGTGGGGACTAGCGACTACGAGCAGTACTTC
CASSQVGTSDYEQYF
>NA|TRBV7-6|TRBJ2-7|NA
TGTGCCAGCAGCTTAGATCCCCGCCCTACTGACGAGCAGTACTTC
CASSLDPRPTDEQYF
>NA|TRBV20-1|TRBJ2-7|few
TGCAGTGCTAGAGATCTGGGCTACGAGCAGTACTTC
CSARDLGYEQYF
>NA|TRBV9|TRBJ1-2|NA
TGTGCCAGCAGCGTAGGTAGTGTGGTGGAGGGCTACACCTTC
CASSVGSVVEGYTF
>NA|TRBV12-3/TRBV12-4|TRBJ1-5|many
TGTGCCAGCAGTTTAGCTGGGGGTCAGCCCCAGCATTTT
CASSLAGGQPQHF
>TRBD2|TRBV29-1|TRBJ2-1|NA
TGCAGCGTTGAATCGGGGGGCTCCTACAATGAGCAGTTCTTC
CSVESGGSYNEQFF
>NA|TRBV7-2|TRBJ1-6|many
TGTGCCAGCAGCTTAGTAAAGGCGAATAATTCACCCCTCCACTTT
CASSLVKANNSPLHF
>NA|TRBV5-6|TRBJ1-1|few
TGTGCCAGCAGCTTTTACGGGCGGGGGACGATGAACACTGAAGCTTTCTTT
CASSFYGRGTMNTEAFF
>TRBD1|TRBV5-1|TRBJ1-4|NA
TGCGCCAGCAGCCAAGGACAGGTGGATGAAAAACTGTTTTTT
CASSQGQVDEKLFF
>TRBD2|TRBV7-2|TRBJ2-1|NA
TGTGCCAGCAGCCTGCTAAGGCAGCGGGGGTCAAATGAGCAGTTCTTC
CASSLLRQRGSNEQFF
>NA|TRBV6-5|TRBJ2-3|NA
TGTGCCAGCAGGACCGGGGGAGTGGATACGCAGTATTTT
CASRTGGVDTQYF
>TRBD2|TRBV4-2|TRBJ2-3|few
TGTGCCAGCAGCCTAGGTAGCGGGAGATTCTCCGGCACAGATACGCAGTATTTT
CASSLGSGRFSGTDTQYF
>TRBD1|TRBV7-8|TRBJ2-1|few
TGTGCCAGCAGCACTAACCTGGGACAGGCTTTGGGGAATGAGCAGTTCTTC
CASSTNLGQALGNEQFF
>NA|TRBV20-1|TRBJ1-5|many
TGCAGTGCTAGAGGCCAGTATAGCAATCAGCCCCAGCATTTT
CSARGQYSNQPQHF